This entry features one TCR beta chain sequence. Clones were read by immunoSEQ multiplex PCR, and TCRdb kept only the in-frame ones, dropping some. Here the sample spans approximately 2,000,000 clones, 93% being singletons. The CDR3 runs to 16 residues. V gave up 5 bases and J gave up 5 bases; unmatched junction bases: 11. Germline-derived CDR1 and CDR2 are MDHEN and SYDVKM. This entry is derived from a study of shared clonotypes between healthy human individuals. As defined, naive CD8 cells were CD45RO-negative and positively selected for CCR7, with terminally differentiated effector memory CD45RA+ cells excluded.

V is TRBV28 and J is TRBJ2-1; TRBD2 agrees at 8 bases. Sample: naive CD8+ T cells from PBMCs. The receptor comes from a man aged 18 to 35 in good health. Some clones in this sample may be carry-over from other donors' samples. The CDR3 sequence: CASSPRTSGSDNEQFF. CDR3 sequence (DNA): TGTGCCAGCAGTCCCAGAACTAGCGGATCCGACAATGAGCAGTTCTTC.